The 30 T cell receptor beta chains listed next were all sequenced from one sample in a study of PD-1 blockade in classical Hodgkin lymphoma. Time point described: cycle 4 day 1 (C4D1), after five to seven weeks of nivolumab. There was relapse after autologous stem cell transplantation in every patient, and there was variation in brentuximab vedotin exposure. Libraries were prepared by immunoSEQ multiplex PCR; TCRdb keeps only in-frame clonotypes and omits some of them. The sample has approximately 8,000 clones, more than 75% seen once. The source material was peripheral blood mononuclear cells (PBMCs), sampled before the fourth cycle of nivolumab. The source of these receptors is a human donor with classical Hodgkin lymphoma.

The V call is TRBV7-8, the J call TRBJ1-5; possibly TRBD1 for D (5 bases). The CDR3 is 15 residues long. Germline V gene sequence: CDR1 SGHVS, CDR2 FQNEAQ. With 7 bases removed from V and 6 bases from J, the gap between germline ends came to 19 bases. The CDR3 nucleotides are TGTGCCAGCACCCCTGGGAGGGACTTAGGTCAGCCCCAGCATTTT. Its protein is CASTPGRDLGQPQHF.

The rearrangement links TRBV12-5 to TRBJ1-5; D unclear. This CDR3 region has 13 residues. CDR1 LGHNT and CDR2 FRNRAP come from the germline V gene. Trimming cost V 8 bases and J 3 bases, with 11 bases left between them. The CDR3 nucleotides read TGTGCTAGTTCGGGAGCATTCAATCAGCCCCAGCATTTT. Its translation is CASSGAFNQPQHF.

This clone was observed once. The rearrangement links TRBV9 to TRBJ1-2, with D uncertain. Germline-derived CDR1 and CDR2 are SGDLS and YYNGEE. The ends were cut back, 3 bases at V and 6 bases at J, with 3 bases in the middle. CDR3 length equals 10 residues. The CDR3 DNA follows: TGTGCCAGCAGCGGGGATGGCTACACCTTC. This gives the protein CASSGDGYTF. Variable domain in full (rest from reference TRBV9 and TRBJ1-2): DSGVTQTPKHLITATGQRVTLRCSPRSGDLSVYWYQQSLDQGLQFLIQYYNGEERAKGNILERFSAQQFPDLHSELNLSSLELGDSALYFCASSGDGYTFGSGTRLTVV.

V gene TRBV6-1 combines with J gene TRBJ2-2; a possible D gene is TRBD2 (6 bases). V dropped 5 bases and J dropped 6 bases, with 16 bases sitting between them. The CDR3 contains 15 residues. Germline values: CDR1 MNHNS, CDR2 SASEGT. For the CDR3, the DNA is TGTGCCAGCAGTTGGGGGGATAATCGGGCCGGGGAGCTGTTTTTT. It codes for CASSWGDNRAGELFF.

The CDR3 region is CASSPGQGIWETQYF. The DNA for the CDR3 is TGTGCCAGCTCCCCGGGACAGGGTATTTGGGAGACCCAGTACTTC. The chain is built from TRBV18 and TRBJ2-5; 9 bases line up with TRBD1. There are 15 residues in the CDR3. CDR1 and CDR2 from the germline V gene are KGHSH and LQKENI. Unmatched junction bases numbered 10, after V lost 6 bases and J lost 5 bases.

The chain employs TRBV9 and TRBJ2-3; 8 nucleotides line up with TRBD1. The CDR3 contains 17 residues. From germline, CDR1 is SGDLS and CDR2 YYNGEE. V lost 1 base to trimming and J lost 1 base; unmatched junction nucleotides: 8. CDR3 DNA: TGTGCCAGCAGCGTATTCCACGGACAGGGACGCACAGATACGCAGTATTTT. It specifies CASSVFHGQGRTDTQYF.

The chain couples TRBV19 to TRBJ1-1, with D unresolved. The V end was cut by 5 bases, the J end by 5 bases, with 12 bases between. This CDR3 has 13 amino acids. Germline CDR1 reads LNHDA; CDR2 reads SQIVND (reference sequence). The CDR3 protein is CASSLGWTTEAFF. DNA of the CDR3: TGTGCCAGTAGTCTTGGCTGGACGACTGAAGCTTTCTTT.

The rearrangement joins TRBV5-1 to TRBJ1-2; the match to TRBD1 covers 7 bases. Losses at the gene ends were 4 bases for V and 3 bases for J; bases not matched to a gene: 9. Germline V CDR1 and CDR2: SGHRS, YFSETQ. The CDR3 length is 15 residues. The CDR3 reads CASSGTEGRYYGYTF. Here the CDR3 DNA reads TGCGCCAGCAGCGGGACAGAAGGAAGGTACTATGGCTACACCTTC.

This clone was observed a single time. This chain links TRBV15 with TRBJ2-5; D remains unclear. The CDR3 consists of 13 residues. Between the trimmed V and J ends, which lost 2 bases and 5 bases, there was a span of 9 bases. Germline CDR1 LNHNV, CDR2 YYDKDF (reference sequence). The CDR3 is CATSRTQTETQYF. The CDR3 DNA reads TGTGCCACCAGCAGAACACAAACCGAGACCCAGTACTTC.

In this sample, this clone turned up once. This rearrangement joins TRBV7-9 to TRBJ2-5; D may be TRBD1 or TRBD2 (5 bases each). V was shortened by 1 base and J by 3 bases, with 18 bases between the two germline ends. CDR3 length equals 17 residues. From germline, CDR1 is SEHNR and CDR2 FQNEAQ (reference sequence). DNA of the CDR3: TGTGCCAGCAGCTTAGATATTAGGGGAGAAGGTAAAGAGACCCAGTACTTC. It encodes CASSLDIRGEGKETQYF.

This chain uses TRBV19 with TRBJ1-1, with D possibly matching TRBD1 (5 bases). Germline V lookup: CDR1 LNHDA, CDR2 SQIVND (reference sequence). This CDR3 comprises 14 residues. Trimming cost V 6 bases and J 0 bases, with 11 bases left between them. DNA for the CDR3: TGTGCCAGTAGGGAAGGGACGGTGAACACTGAAGCTTTCTTT. Protein product: CASREGTVNTEAFF. Full variable domain (missing parts from reference TRBV19 and TRBJ1-1): DGGITQSPKYLFRKEGQNVTLSCEQNLNHDAMYWYRQDPGQGLRLIYYSQIVNDFQKGDIAEGYSVSREKKESFPLTVTSAQKNPTAFYLCASREGTVNTEAFFGQGTRLTVV.

Details on this clone: One junction end disagrees with the germline gene, perhaps due to a read error. V usage is TRBV6-7 and J usage is TRBJ1-4, with a weak D call TRBD1 (5 bases). TRBV6-7 is designated an ORF whose function remains uncertain. The CDR3 is 15 residues long. DNA of the CDR3: TGTGCCAGCACCGCGGGGGTGGTTGTTGTGGGAAAAACTGTTTTT. Amino acids: CASTAGVVVVGKTVF.

This chain uses TRBV28 with TRBJ2-5; D ambiguous. Per germline, CDR1 MDHEN and CDR2 SYDVKM. This CDR3 is 15 amino acids long. With 10 bases removed from V and 1 base from J, the gap between germline ends came to 19 bases. The CDR3 region is CATHPERRFQETQYF. The CDR3 DNA follows: TGTGCCACCCATCCCGAAAGGCGGTTCCAAGAGACCCAGTACTTC.

The chain uses TRBV7-9 and TRBJ2-1; unclear D gene. CDR3 length: 14 residues. Looked up from germline, CDR1 is SEHNR and CDR2 is FQNEAQ (reference sequence). V lost 1 base, J lost 0 bases, and 4 bases lay in between. Here the CDR3 reads CASSLDISYNEQFF. The CDR3 bases are TGTGCCAGCAGCTTAGATATCTCCTACAATGAGCAGTTCTTC.

This clone has more than one count but fewer than ten. The V gene is TRBV28, the J gene TRBJ1-1; D might be TRBD1 (5 bases). The V gene's germline CDR1 is MDHEN and CDR2 SYDVKM. V lost 3 bases and J 4 bases, leaving 12 bases between the germline ends. The CDR3 extends over 14 amino acids. DNA for the CDR3: TGTGCCAGCAGTTTTGTAGGGGTCGGCACTGAAGCTTTCTTT. It codes for CASSFVGVGTEAFF. Full variable domain (outside the CDR3, taken from reference TRBV28 and TRBJ1-1): DVKVTQSSRYLVKRTGEKVFLECVQDMDHENMFWYRQDPGLGLRLIYFSYDVKMKEKGDIPEGYSVSREKKERFSLILESASTNQTSMYLCASSFVGVGTEAFFGQGTRLTVV.

J is TRBJ1-6 and V is TRBV5-8; a possible D gene is TRBD1 (5 bases). This CDR3 has 15 residues. Germline assignment: CDR1 SGHTS and CDR2 YDEGEE. Trimming pared 4 bases from V and 2 bases from J, leaving 10 bases between. As DNA, the CDR3 is TGTGCCAGCAGCCTGGGGGGAGCCTATAATTCACCCCTCCACTTT. This gives the protein CASSLGGAYNSPLHF.

The CDR3 here is CASSRGANSYEQYF. CDR3 DNA sequence: TGTGCCAGCTCCAGGGGAGCCAATTCCTACGAGCAGTACTTC. This sequence joins TRBV6-1 and TRBJ2-7; TRBD1 is a possible D gene (6 bases). Trimming removed 8 bases from V and 1 base from J, with 15 bases in between. Germline loops: CDR1 MNHNS, CDR2 SASEGT. CDR3 length: 14 residues.

This chain links TRBV10-3 with TRBJ2-5, with D possibly matching TRBD1 (5 bases). The V gene lost 2 bases and the J gene lost 2 bases, with 9 bases spanning the gap. The germline CDR1 and CDR2 sequences are ENHRY and SYGVKD. This CDR3 is 14 amino acids long. CDR3 residues: CAISENDRQETQYF. CDR3 nucleotide sequence: TGTGCCATCAGTGAGAACGACAGACAAGAGACCCAGTACTTC.

The rearrangement uses TRBV2 and TRBJ2-1; D not certain. The germline V and J ends were trimmed by 6 bases and 9 bases, with 9 bases remaining between them. Germline CDR1 and CDR2: SNHLY and FYNNEI. The CDR3 has 11 residues. CDR3 DNA sequence: TGTGCCAGCAGCCCCTGGAGTGAGCAGTTCTTC. The encoded protein is CASSPWSEQFF.

CDR3 in amino acids: CASSTAGTGGRNGYTF. CDR3 bases: TGTGCCAGCAGCACCGCCGGGACAGGGGGCAGGAATGGCTACACCTTC. The chain uses TRBV28 and TRBJ1-2; 12 bases are a match to TRBD1. V gave up 6 bases and J gave up 6 bases; unmatched junction bases: 11. This CDR3 region has 16 residues. CDR1 is MDHEN, CDR2 SYDVKM, per germline.

This chain joins TRBV15 and TRBJ2-7, with D possibly being TRBD1 (7 bases). V shed 8 bases and J shed 7 bases, with 21 bases lying between them. In germline, CDR1 is LNHNV, CDR2 YYDKDF (reference sequence). This CDR3 contains 14 residues. CDR3 DNA: TGTGCCACCTCCCAAGGAGGGGGCCCCCGGGAGCAGTACTTC. It codes for CATSQGGGPREQYF.

The CDR3 protein is CASSLAQTYEQYF. The DNA for the CDR3 is TGCGCCAGCAGCTTGGCACAGACCTACGAGCAGTACTTC. The rearrangement links TRBV5-1 to TRBJ2-7, with unresolved D. The germline V and J ends were trimmed by 0 bases and 2 bases, with 6 bases remaining between them. Germline values: CDR1 SGHRS, CDR2 YFSETQ. The CDR3 length is 13 residues.

This chain connects TRBV7-9 to TRBJ2-7; tentatively, D is TRBD1 or TRBD2 (6 bases each). Trimming removed 5 bases from V and 2 bases from J, with 16 bases in between. This CDR3 region has 15 residues. Germline V CDR1 and CDR2: SEHNR, FQNEAQ (reference sequence). In DNA form, the CDR3 reads TGTGCCAGCAGCCCCCTAGGGGGGTCGGCCTACGAGCAGTACTTC. Protein: CASSPLGGSAYEQYF.

The chain has TRBV7-9 and TRBJ2-1, with TRBD1 identical over 8 bases. Germline CDR1 reads SEHNR; CDR2 reads FQNEAQ (reference sequence). CDR3 length equals 16 residues. The J segment lost 6 bases and the V segment lost 0 bases, leaving 7 bases of the junction unmatched. This chain's CDR3 is CASSLAQPGQGNEQFF. The CDR3, as DNA: TGTGCCAGCAGCTTAGCGCAACCAGGACAGGGCAATGAGCAGTTCTTC.

This clone was seen a single time. The V call is TRBV28, the J call TRBJ2-1; D remains ambiguous. The CDR3 has 11 residues. Germline assignment: CDR1 MDHEN and CDR2 SYDVKM. V dropped 2 bases and J dropped 5 bases, with 1 base sitting between them. The CDR3 DNA reads TGTGCCAGCAGTTTAAACAATGAGCAGTTCTTC. Protein product: CASSLNNEQFF.

The gene calls are TRBV7-3 and TRBJ2-1, with 7 bases that match TRBD2. The V gene's germline CDR1 is SGHTA and CDR2 FQGTGA. With 5 bases clipped from V and 8 bases from J, the junction kept 6 bases outside the gene matches. This CDR3 comprises 13 residues. CDR3 DNA: TGTGCCAGCAGCATTAGACTAGCCCATGAGCAGTTCTTC. It yields the protein CASSIRLAHEQFF.

The chain recombines TRBV27 with TRBJ2-7, with D tentatively TRBD1 (6 bases). The CDR3 has 14 residues. In germline, CDR1 is MNHEY, CDR2 SMNVEV (reference sequence). The V end was cut by 5 bases, the J end by 3 bases, with 14 bases between. CDR3 region: CASSLTQDSYEQYF. CDR3 in DNA: TGTGCCAGCAGTCTTACCCAGGACAGCTACGAGCAGTACTTC.

This clone was seen more than once but under ten times. The chain recombines TRBV6-6 with TRBJ2-5; 10 nucleotides agree with TRBD1. The CDR3 is made up of 15 amino acids. Germline CDR1 reads MNHNY; CDR2 reads SVGAGI (reference sequence). V lost 6 bases to trimming and J lost 2 bases; unmatched junction nucleotides: 6. The CDR3 loop reads CASRQGQGGQETQYF. CDR3 nucleotide sequence: TGTGCCAGCAGGCAAGGACAGGGGGGACAAGAGACCCAGTACTTC.

About this clone: Germline and junction disagree at one end, which may indicate a read error. This sequence joins TRBV5-1 and TRBJ1-1, with D hard to call. CDR1 and CDR2 from the germline V gene are SGHRS and YFSETQ. The CDR3 has 14 residues. Here the CDR3 reads CATSLSLGNTEAFF. As DNA, the CDR3 is TGCGCCACCAGCTTATCCTTGGGGAACACTGAAGCTTTCTTT.

The chain recombines TRBV28 with TRBJ1-2; TRBD1 is a possible D gene (5 bases). The germline V gene has CDR1 MDHEN and CDR2 SYDVKM. CDR3 size: 12 residues. V gave up 3 bases and J gave up 7 bases, with 9 bases separating them. The CDR3 loop is CASSLTVGGYTF. DNA of the CDR3: TGTGCCAGCAGTTTGACAGTGGGTGGCTACACCTTC.